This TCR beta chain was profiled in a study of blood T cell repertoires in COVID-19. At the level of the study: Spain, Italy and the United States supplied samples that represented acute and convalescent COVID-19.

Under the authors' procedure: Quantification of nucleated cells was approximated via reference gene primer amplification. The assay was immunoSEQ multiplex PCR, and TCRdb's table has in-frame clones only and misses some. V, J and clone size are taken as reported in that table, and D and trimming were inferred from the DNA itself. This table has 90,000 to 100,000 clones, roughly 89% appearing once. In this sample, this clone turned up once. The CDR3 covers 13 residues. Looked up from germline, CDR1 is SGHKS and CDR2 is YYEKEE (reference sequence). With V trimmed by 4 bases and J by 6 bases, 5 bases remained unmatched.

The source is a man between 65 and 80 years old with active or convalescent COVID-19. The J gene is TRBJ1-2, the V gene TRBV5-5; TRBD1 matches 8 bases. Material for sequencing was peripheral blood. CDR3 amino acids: CASSLQGADGYTF. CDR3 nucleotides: TGTGCCAGCAGCCTCCAGGGGGCGGATGGCTACACCTTC.